These 27 T cell receptor beta chains were all obtained from the same sample, sequenced in a study of metastatic and nonmetastatic thyroid tumors (dated by TCRdb to 2019 to 2021). The method behind the library was PCR. TCRdb lists the instrument as Illumina HiSeq 4000. The raw public data were reprocessed by TCRdb itself: fastp quality trimming at Q25, MiXCR clonotype calling, in-frame beta chains only. This sample has about 30,000 clones in its table, and 23% of those were observed once. The biggest ten clones account for more than 2% of the sample. None of the patients had been given any treatment before thyroid surgery. Sequencing was carried out using blood. These receptors came from a female donor with papillary thyroid cancer or a benign thyroid nodule (not recorded which). Some clones in this sample may be carry-over from other donors' samples.

The chain has TRBV3-1 and TRBJ2-7, with D possibly being TRBD2 (6 bases). Trimming took 8 bases from V and 2 from J, leaving 13 bases between them. This CDR3 has 13 amino acids. The V gene's germline CDR1 is LGHDT and CDR2 YNNKEL (reference sequence). This CDR3 reads CASRQGGTYEQYF. CDR3 in DNA: TGTGCCAGCCGGCAAGGCGGGACCTACGAGCAGTACTTC.

This clone was counted ten times or more. The rearrangement joins TRBV5-1 to TRBJ2-7; D ambiguous. This CDR3 is built from 14 residues. Per germline, CDR1 SGHRS and CDR2 YFSETQ. The V end was cut by 1 base, the J end by 3 bases, with 11 bases between. The CDR3 is CASSLSTANYEQYF. The CDR3 coding sequence is TGCGCCAGCAGCTTGTCGACGGCCAACTACGAGCAGTACTTC.

Only a few counts were recorded for this clone. At one boundary the junction diverges from the germline segment, which might be a read error. The genes are TRBV12-3 or TRBV12-4 and TRBJ2-2; D is unresolved. This CDR3 contains 13 residues. The CDR3 DNA is TGTGCCAACAGTTTAATGGACACCGGGGAGCTGTTTTTT. Protein: CANSLMDTGELFF.

By sample fraction, this clone is medium-sized (0.01 to 0.1%). V is TRBV27 and J is TRBJ2-7; D might be TRBD1 (5 bases). The germline V gene encodes CDR1 MNHEY and CDR2 SMNVEV (reference sequence). Trimming pared 2 bases from V and 1 base from J, leaving 6 bases between. The CDR3 sequence is 13 residues long. The CDR3 protein is CASSLRGSYEQYF. CDR3 DNA sequence: TGTGCCAGCAGTTTAAGGGGATCCTACGAGCAGTACTTC.

The chain's CDR3 is CAISEGGCLSGNQPQHF. CDR3 DNA sequence: TGTGCCATCAGTGAGGGAGGGTGCCTCTCTGGCAATCAGCCCCAGCATTTT. The chain is built from TRBV10-3 and TRBJ1-5, with D unclear. The CDR3 has 17 amino acids. V was shortened by 2 bases and J by 2 bases, with 16 bases between the two germline ends. Germline CDR1 reads ENHRY; CDR2 reads SYGVKD.

This clone appeared many times. The chain has TRBV2 and TRBJ1-2; 8 nucleotides agree with TRBD1. V lost 4 bases to trimming and J lost 2 bases; unmatched junction nucleotides: 9. This CDR3 comprises 16 residues. CDR1 is SNHLY and CDR2 is FYNNEI in the germline V gene. DNA for the CDR3: TGTGCCAGCAGTGGGACAGGGCAGGCCTTAAACTATGGCTACACCTTC. It codes for CASSGTGQALNYGYTF. Drawing the rest from reference TRBV2 and TRBJ1-2, the complete variable domain is EPEVTQTPSHQVTQMGQEVILRCVPISNHLYFYWYRQILGQKVEFLVSFYNNEISEKSEIFDDQFSVERPDGSNFTLKIRSTKLEDSAMYFCASSGTGQALNYGYTFGSGTRLTVV.

This clone is termed medium-sized. The chain employs TRBV6-2 or TRBV6-3 and TRBJ2-7; 11 bases are shared with TRBD2. V gave up 6 bases and J gave up 0 bases; unmatched junction bases: 7. CDR1 and CDR2 from the germline V gene are MNHEY and SVGEGT. The CDR3 totals 16 residues. The CDR3 sequence is CASSWLTSGSSYEQYF. The CDR3 DNA reads TGTGCCAGCAGCTGGCTAACTAGCGGGAGCTCCTACGAGCAGTACTTC.

This clone was counted between two and nine times. The CDR3 end shows no conserved phenylalanine or tryptophan, and so a read error is likely. V usage is TRBV10-3 and J usage is TRBJ2-1; TRBD2 agrees at 10 bases. CDR1 is ENHRY and CDR2 is SYGVKD in the germline V gene. The CDR3 has 16 amino acids. V gave up 9 bases and J gave up 0 bases; unmatched junction bases: 8. In DNA, the CDR3 is TGTGCCATTGGGGGGACTAGCGATCGCTCCTACAATGAGCAGTTCTCC. Encoded protein: CAIGGTSDRSYNEQFS.

This clone appeared a single time. V and J are TRBV11-2 and TRBJ1-2, with 7 nucleotides matching TRBD1. J gave up 6 bases and V 4 bases, and 11 bases lay outside the gene matches. Per the germline V gene, CDR1 is SGHAT and CDR2 is FQNNGV. The CDR3 covers 15 residues. The DNA for the CDR3 is TGTGCCAGCAGCTCACAGGGGTGGGGCCTTGATGGCTACACCTTC. This gives the protein CASSSQGWGLDGYTF.

The V call is TRBV27, the J call TRBJ2-7; 8 bases match TRBD2. V trimming: 2 bases; J trimming: 1 base; junction bases outside the gene matches: 4. The CDR3 spans 15 residues. Germline V gene lookup returns CDR1 MNHEY and CDR2 SMNVEV (reference sequence). The CDR3 sequence: CASSLREGVSYEQYF. In DNA, the CDR3 is TGTGCCAGCAGTTTACGGGAGGGGGTTTCCTACGAGCAGTACTTC.

About this clone: The limits of the CDR3 on the DNA are not certain, so only TCRdb's listed CDR3 is given. The chain uses TRBV30 and TRBJ2-2; the table names TRBD1, a call not compared with the DNA. The CDR3 spans 14 residues, counting both ends. CDR1 is GTSNPN and CDR2 is SVGIG in the germline V gene (reference sequence). CDR3 protein: CVAPGTGDAGELSF.

This clone was picked up a small number of times. V usage is TRBV6-5 and J usage is TRBJ2-7, with 7 bases fitting TRBD1. V lost 1 base, J lost 5 bases, and 8 bases stayed unmatched. This CDR3 is 15 amino acids long. The germline V gene encodes CDR1 MNHEY and CDR2 SVGAGI. The CDR3 reads CASSYYQTGLHEQYF. The CDR3 nucleotides read TGTGCCAGCAGTTACTACCAGACAGGGCTCCACGAGCAGTACTTC.

The table lists this clone with many counts. V gene TRBV13 combines with J gene TRBJ1-1; 7 bases match TRBD1. The trim removed 5 bases at V and 11 bases at J, leaving 14 bases unmatched. The germline V gene encodes CDR1 PRHDT and CDR2 FYEKMQ (reference sequence). This CDR3 comprises 14 residues. The CDR3 DNA sequence: TGTGCCAGCAGCCCGGGGACAGATCAATCGCGGGCTTTCTTT. It encodes CASSPGTDQSRAFF.

There are many counts of this clone. The rearrangement joins TRBV2 to TRBJ2-3; 7 bases are a match to TRBD2. The ends lost 7 bases at V and 6 bases at J; junction bases unmatched: 7. CDR1 is SNHLY, CDR2 FYNNEI, per germline. The CDR3 sequence is 13 residues long. For the CDR3, the DNA is TGTGCCAGCAATCGGGGGAGGGCCGATACGCAGTATTTT. As protein: CASNRGRADTQYF.

This clone was seen ten or more times. This sequence joins TRBV9 and TRBJ2-4; D may be TRBD1 (7 bases). Germline values: CDR1 SGDLS, CDR2 YYNGEE. V gave up 4 bases and J gave up 4 bases, with 18 bases separating them. This CDR3 has 16 residues. The CDR3 nucleotides are TGTGCCAGCAGCCATAGGGGAGGACAGGATAAAAACATTCAGTACTTC. Its protein product is CASSHRGGQDKNIQYF.

This rearrangement joins TRBV30 to TRBJ2-1; TRBD2 agrees at 15 bases. Germline loops: CDR1 GTSNPN, CDR2 SVGIG (reference sequence). The CDR3 consists of 15 residues. The ends lost 5 bases at V and 6 bases at J; junction bases unmatched: 5. This CDR3 reads CAWGPGLAGGNEQFF. DNA for the CDR3: TGTGCCTGGGGTCCGGGACTAGCGGGAGGCAATGAGCAGTTCTTC.

The chain couples TRBV28 to TRBJ2-7; the D gene is possibly TRBD1 (6 bases). Germline V CDR1 and CDR2: MDHEN, SYDVKM. The CDR3 runs 14 residues. V was clipped by 5 bases and J by 3 bases, with 14 bases between them. In nucleotides, the CDR3 is TGTGCCAGCAGTCCCAACGAGGACAGCTACGAGCAGTACTTC. Residues: CASSPNEDSYEQYF.

At least ten counts were recorded for this clone. At one of its ends the junction is not consistent with the germline gene, which may arise from a read error. The V and J genes are TRBV3-1 and TRBJ1-2; 11 bases agree with TRBD1. Per the germline V gene, CDR1 is LGHDT and CDR2 is YNNKEL (reference sequence). This CDR3 has 11 amino acids. The CDR3 DNA reads TGTGCCAGCAGCCGGGGACAGGGGGTCCACTTC. Its translation: CASSRGQGVHF. The full variable domain, rest sourced from reference TRBV3-1 and TRBJ1-2, is DTAVSQTPKYLVTQMGNDKSIKCEQNLGHDTMYWYKQDSKKFLKIMFSYNNKELIINETVPNRFSPKSPDKAHLNLHINSLELGDSAVYFCASSRGQGVHFGSGTRLTVV.

On this clone: Possible read error: a much larger clone is one base away. The V call is TRBV11-3, the J call TRBJ2-1; the match to TRBD2 covers 7 bases. There are 16 residues in the CDR3. Germline V CDR1 and CDR2: SGHNT, YENEEA. The trim removed 4 bases at V and 4 bases at J, leaving 10 bases unmatched. The CDR3 loop is CASSSLASGIYNEQFF. The CDR3 region has the DNA TGTGCCAGCAGCTCCTTGGCTAGCGGCATATACAATGAGCAGTTCTTC.

In this sample, this clone turned up a few times. V and J are TRBV28 and TRBJ2-1; the D gene is possibly TRBD2 (5 bases). There are 16 residues in the CDR3. Trimming removed 8 bases at V and 1 base at J, with 18 bases between. Germline assignment: CDR1 MDHEN and CDR2 SYDVKM. The CDR3 loop is CASLHGEGGSYNEQFF. In DNA form, the CDR3 reads TGTGCCAGCCTCCACGGGGAAGGTGGTTCCTACAATGAGCAGTTCTTC.

This clone was seen many times. A much more abundant neighbour one base away suggests this may be a read error. This CDR3 is also generated by other DNA sequences in the sample. The chain employs TRBV5-4 and TRBJ2-2; TRBD1 matches 7 bases. Germline lookup yields CDR1 SGHNT and CDR2 YYREEE (reference sequence). The CDR3 spans 19 residues. J gave up 11 bases and V 0 bases, and 22 bases lay outside the gene matches. This chain's CDR3 is CASSLVQGQRADLVGELFF. The CDR3 DNA reads TGTGCCAGCAGCTTGGTACAGGGGCAGCGCGCGGATCTGGTCGGTGAGCTGTTTTTT.

In its sample, this clone was seen many times. The genes are TRBV10-1 and TRBJ2-3; 8 bases are a match to TRBD2. CDR1 is WNHNN and CDR2 is SYGVQD in the germline V gene (reference sequence). This CDR3 has 16 residues. V dropped 0 bases and J dropped 5; count of bases not matched to a gene: 7. CDR3 coding DNA: TGCGCCAGCAGTGAGTCGACCGGGAGGGTTCGAGATACGCAGTATTTT. Translation gives CASSESTGRVRDTQYF.

J is TRBJ2-1 and V is TRBV20-1, with 7 bases matching TRBD2. The germline CDR1 and CDR2 sequences are DFQATT and SNEGSKA (reference sequence). V lost 0 bases, J lost 1 base, and 3 bases stayed unmatched. There are 15 residues in the CDR3. In DNA form, the CDR3 reads TGCAGTGCTAGAGACGCGGGAGTTTCCTACAATGAGCAGTTCTTC. This encodes CSARDAGVSYNEQFF.

Many counts were recorded for this clone. The genes are TRBV7-8 and TRBJ2-2, with a possible D match to TRBD2 (6 bases). CDR3 size: 16 residues. Germline CDR1 is SGHVS and CDR2 is FQNEAQ. V was pared by 6 bases and J by 5 bases, with 19 bases between. The CDR3 DNA reads as TGTGCCAGCAGGGGGATATCGGGAGCTGGGACCGGGGAGCTGTTTTTT. Translated, it gives CASRGISGAGTGELFF.

V gene TRBV20-1 combines with J gene TRBJ2-7; TRBD2 matches at 8 bases. V was clipped by 1 base and J by 6 bases; unmatched bases: 11. The CDR3 has 15 amino acids. Germline CDR1 is DFQATT and CDR2 is SNEGSKA (reference sequence). CDR3 DNA sequence: TGCAGTGCTAGAGGGGGTCGAGCGGGAGAGACCGAGCAGTACTTC. Its protein is CSARGGRAGETEQYF.

By frequency in the sample, this clone is medium-sized. This specimen includes other DNA sequences encoding the same CDR3. V is TRBV30 and J is TRBJ2-2, with 9 nucleotides matching TRBD1. V was clipped by 6 bases and J by 3 bases; unmatched bases: 8. The CDR3 sequence is 15 residues long. Looked up from germline, CDR1 is GTSNPN and CDR2 is SVGIG (reference sequence). DNA of the CDR3: TGTGCCTGCTCACAGGGGGCGGGGGACACCGGGGAGCTGTTTTTT. Its protein is CACSQGAGDTGELFF.

This clone appeared many times. The sample has other DNA sequences that encode this CDR3 too. This chain connects TRBV30 to TRBJ2-1; maybe TRBD1 (5 bases). The CDR3 has 11 residues. The germline gives CDR1 GTSNPN, CDR2 SVGIG (reference sequence). The germline V and J ends were trimmed by 8 bases and 9 bases, with 14 bases remaining between them. The CDR3 spells CAVAGLGEQFF. CDR3 sequence (DNA): TGTGCCGTGGCAGGGCTGGGTGAGCAGTTCTTC.